Sequencing of this TCR beta chain was carried out in a study of PD-L1 blockade in urothelial cancer. About the study: Male patients with bladder-origin urothelial cancer numbered twenty-five of 29.

Clones were sequenced by immunoSEQ multiplex PCR, and TCRdb holds only the in-frame ones, with some missing. This sample has around 80,000 clones, with approximately 90% found just once. Time point denoted: peripheral blood 6 weeks after treatment start. This TCR derives from an elderly woman with urothelial cancer. The sequenced sample was PBMCs, obtained around atezolizumab (anti-PD-L1) treatment.

The CDR3 loop is CTSRKRAGGRKFVSYNEQFF. The CDR3, as DNA: TGCACCAGCCGGAAAAGGGCGGGAGGGCGGAAATTCGTGTCCTACAATGAGCAGTTCTTC. The chain joins TRBV1 to TRBJ2-1; whether TRBD2, the table's D call, matches the DNA was not checked. TRBV1 constitutes a pseudogene. The CDR3 consists of 20 residues.